What follows are 26 T cell receptor beta chains derived from one specimen sequenced in a study of T cell responses to AZD1222 COVID-19 vaccine. Data came from immunoSEQ multiplex PCR; TCRdb stores just in-frame clones and leaves some out. The repertoire holds 59,000 or so clones, with around 80% as singletons. Sequenced here: peripheral blood, sampled on day 0 of AZD1222 vaccination. These receptors all stem from an adult in good health.

The genes are TRBV18 and TRBJ2-5; unclear D gene. The germline V and J ends were trimmed by 1 base and 0 bases, with 12 bases remaining between them. Germline CDR1 and CDR2: KGHSH and LQKENI. The length of the CDR3 is 16 residues. CDR3 sequence (DNA): TGTGCCAGCTCACCACTGCCTCGACAAGACCAAGAGACCCAGTACTTC. Amino acids: CASSPLPRQDQETQYF.

The genes are TRBV7-3 and TRBJ2-1; the D gene could be TRBD1 or TRBD2 (5 bases each). This CDR3 contains 14 residues. The germline V gene encodes CDR1 SGHTA and CDR2 FQGTGA. Trimming shortened V by 5 bases and J by 5 bases, and 13 bases separated the two germline ends. The CDR3 loop reads CASSPGTSNNEQFF. Here the CDR3 DNA reads TGTGCCAGCAGCCCCGGGACCTCAAACAATGAGCAGTTCTTC. Full variable domain (outside the CDR3, taken from reference TRBV7-3 and TRBJ2-1): GAGVSQTPSNKVTEKGKYVELRCDPISGHTALYWYRQSLGQGPEFLIYFQGTGAADDSGLPNDRFFAVRPEGSVSTLKIQRTERGDSAVYLCASSPGTSNNEQFFGPGTRLTVL.

The chain has TRBV14 and TRBJ1-1; TRBD1 aligns across 7 bases. Germline V gives CDR1 SGHDN, CDR2 FVKESK. The CDR3 has 14 amino acids. V shed 4 bases and J 3 bases; nucleotides not matched to a gene: 5. CDR3 nucleotide sequence: TGTGCCAGCAGCCGAGACAGGGTGGACACTGAAGCTTTCTTT. Translation: CASSRDRVDTEAFF.

This clone is a singleton in its sample. The chain carries TRBV6-5 and TRBJ1-2; 7 bases line up with TRBD1. This CDR3 spans 14 amino acids. Germline CDR1 reads MNHEY; CDR2 reads SVGAGI. V shed 5 bases and J 8 bases; nucleotides not matched to a gene: 11. Here the CDR3 reads CASSPDRETGGYTF. Written as DNA, the CDR3 is TGTGCCAGCAGTCCCGACAGGGAGACTGGAGGCTACACCTTC.

This clone was found a few times. This chain links TRBV7-8 with TRBJ1-3; D possibly corresponds to TRBD1 (6 bases). Deletions cut 6 bases from V and 4 bases from J, with 13 bases between. The CDR3 is 14 residues long. Germline-derived CDR1 and CDR2 are SGHVS and FQNEAQ. This CDR3 is CASRRGGRGNTIYF. CDR3 DNA: TGTGCCAGCAGACGAGGGGGTCGGGGAAACACCATATATTTT.

This clone has only one observation. CDR3 amino acids: CASSPTLQETQYF. CDR3 in DNA: TGTGCCAGCTCACCTACCCTCCAAGAGACCCAGTACTTC. This chain joins TRBV18 and TRBJ2-5; no definite D call. Trimming cost V 3 bases and J 1 base, with 6 bases left between them. CDR1 is KGHSH and CDR2 is LQKENI in the germline V gene. This CDR3 comprises 13 residues.

This clone was counted a few times. This rearrangement joins TRBV29-1 to TRBJ2-7; TRBD2 aligns across 10 bases. Trimming removed 6 bases from V and 1 base from J; junction bases left unmatched: 9. The germline V gene encodes CDR1 SQVTM and CDR2 ANQGSEA. The CDR3 has 15 amino acids. The CDR3 reads CSVEYLAGVSYEQYF. In DNA, the CDR3 is TGCAGCGTCGAATATCTAGCGGGAGTATCCTACGAGCAGTACTTC.

The chain joins TRBV6-4 to TRBJ2-7; the D call may be TRBD1 or TRBD2 (5 bases each). Trimming pared 3 bases from V and 3 bases from J, leaving 15 bases between. Germline CDR1 is MRHNA and CDR2 is SNTAGT. CDR3 size: 15 residues. For the CDR3, the DNA is TGTGCCAGCAGTGAACCGGGACGGGGAGTCTACGAGCAGTACTTC. Encoded protein: CASSEPGRGVYEQYF.

The chain recombines TRBV15 with TRBJ2-4, with 8 bases matching TRBD1. With 3 bases clipped from V and 5 bases from J, the junction kept 6 bases outside the gene matches. Germline assignment: CDR1 LNHNV and CDR2 YYDKDF (reference sequence). The CDR3 has 15 residues. CDR3 region: CATSRDGQGQNIQYF. CDR3 nucleotides: TGTGCCACCAGCAGGGATGGACAGGGACAAAACATTCAGTACTTC.

This chain joins TRBV29-1 and TRBJ2-7; 9 bases are shared with TRBD1. This CDR3 is 12 amino acids long. Germline V gene sequence: CDR1 SQVTM, CDR2 ANQGSEA. V shed 4 bases, J shed 5 bases, and the junction held 3 bases outside the gene matches. CDR3 sequence (DNA): TGCAGCGTTGCGGGACAGGGTCACGAGCAGTACTTC. Amino acids: CSVAGQGHEQYF.

The chain uses TRBV6-1 and TRBJ1-6; no clear D. The CDR3 sequence is 12 residues long. V lost 2 bases to trimming and J lost 7 bases, with 3 bases between them. The V gene's germline CDR1 is MNHNS and CDR2 SASEGT. The CDR3 here is CASSERNSPLHF. In DNA form, the CDR3 reads TGTGCCAGCAGTGAAAGAAATTCACCCCTCCACTTT.

V is TRBV30 and J is TRBJ2-1; a possible D gene is TRBD2 (7 bases). The CDR3 is 17 residues long. Trimming left V 3 bases short and J 4 bases short, with 22 bases between. Germline assignment: CDR1 GTSNPN and CDR2 SVGIG (reference sequence). CDR3 region: CAWSEKGGRPGYNEQFF. In DNA form, the CDR3 reads TGTGCCTGGAGCGAGAAGGGGGGGAGGCCCGGATACAATGAGCAGTTCTTC.

The CDR3: CASSAGQGSVEQFF. As DNA, the CDR3 is TGTGCCAGCAGCGCGGGACAGGGGTCAGTAGAGCAGTTCTTC. The rearrangement joins TRBV11-3 to TRBJ2-1, with 10 nucleotides matching TRBD1. Germline lookup yields CDR1 SGHNT and CDR2 YENEEA. The CDR3 is 14 amino acids. The V segment lost 5 bases and the J segment 10 bases; nucleotides outside the gene matches: 8.

The V and J genes are TRBV5-4 and TRBJ2-5; 11 positions match TRBD2. Germline lookup yields CDR1 SGHNT and CDR2 YYREEE (reference sequence). V shed 4 bases, J shed 5 bases, and the junction held 10 bases outside the gene matches. This CDR3 is built from 16 residues. CDR3: CASSPGGLAGGETQYF. DNA for the CDR3: TGTGCCAGCAGCCCCGGCGGGCTAGCGGGAGGTGAGACCCAGTACTTC. Full variable domain (missing parts from reference TRBV5-4 and TRBJ2-5): ETGVTQSPTHLIKTRGQQVTLRCSSQSGHNTVSWYQQALGQGPQFIFQYYREEENGRGNFPPRFSGLQFPNYSSELNVNALELDDSALYLCASSPGGLAGGETQYFGPGTRLLVL.

V usage is TRBV11-2 and J usage is TRBJ1-6; no clear D. Germline CDR1 is SGHAT and CDR2 is FQNNGV. Deletions cut 0 bases from V and 4 bases from J, with 13 bases between. This CDR3 is 17 amino acids long. The CDR3 sequence is CASSLDGNRPYNSPLHF. CDR3 DNA sequence: TGTGCCAGCAGCTTAGACGGAAACCGACCTTATAATTCACCCCTCCACTTT.

Comment on this clone: A junction boundary mismatches the germline segment, possibly from a read error. The chain has TRBV6-9 and TRBJ2-1; weak D call: TRBD1 (6 bases). The germline V gene has CDR1 MNHGY and CDR2 SVAAGI. The CDR3 is made up of 14 amino acids. The DNA of the CDR3 is TGTGCCAGCAGTTATTTGGGTCAGGGGAATGGGCAGTTCTTC. Amino acid sequence: CASSYLGQGNGQFF.

The chain has TRBV29-1 and TRBJ1-1, with D uncertain. The CDR3 totals 13 residues. Deletions cut 0 bases from V and 8 bases from J, with 13 bases between. Germline CDR1 reads SQVTM; CDR2 reads ANQGSEA. The CDR3 DNA is TGCAGCGTTGAAGATCATGGCGGGTGGGAAGCTTTCTTT. Translation: CSVEDHGGWEAFF. The complete variable domain, with remaining parts taken from reference TRBV29-1 and TRBJ1-1, reads SAVISQKPSRDICQRGTSLTIQCQVDSQVTMMFWYRQQPGQSLTLIATANQGSEATYESGFVIDKFPISRPNLTFSTLTVSNMSPEDSSIYLCSVEDHGGWEAFFGQGTRLTVV.

The chain joins TRBV5-6 to TRBJ2-3, with D possibly TRBD2 on 6 matching bases. The germline gives CDR1 SGHDT, CDR2 YYEEEE. This CDR3 is 15 amino acids long. Trimming took off 0 bases at V and 1 base at J, with 9 bases between the two ends. The DNA for the CDR3 is TGTGCCAGCAGCTTGGGGACTATGGGCACAGATACGCAGTATTTT. It specifies CASSLGTMGTDTQYF.

Only a few counts were recorded for this clone. This chain links TRBV23-1 with TRBJ1-1, with D unclear. TRBV23-1 is assigned to the ORF class and has an uncertain function. The ends were cut back, 0 bases at V and 1 base at J, with 9 bases in the middle. The CDR3 runs 15 residues. DNA of the CDR3: TGCGCCAGCAGTCAATCGGAGCCTCAGAACACTGAAGCTTTCTTT. Its translation: CASSQSEPQNTEAFF.

V is TRBV11-2 and J is TRBJ2-1; D assignment may be TRBD1 or TRBD2 (5 bases each). V lost 5 bases and J lost 2, with 13 bases in between. This CDR3 contains 15 residues. Germline V gene data show CDR1 as SGHAT and CDR2 as FQNNGV. Here the CDR3 reads CASSPGTVAYNEQFF. In DNA, the CDR3 is TGTGCCAGCAGCCCCGGGACGGTAGCCTACAATGAGCAGTTCTTC.

The rearrangement joins TRBV27 to TRBJ1-5, with 7 bases fitting TRBD1. This CDR3 contains 14 residues. Trimming at V came to 8 bases and at J to 2 bases, leaving 6 bases not matched to a gene. Germline V lookup: CDR1 MNHEY, CDR2 SMNVEV (reference sequence). The CDR3 is CASRRQGGNQPQHF. CDR3 in DNA: TGTGCCAGCCGCAGACAGGGCGGCAATCAGCCCCAGCATTTT.

The rearrangement joins TRBV28 to TRBJ2-5; 8 bases are shared with TRBD1. Trimming took 6 bases from V and 4 from J; bases not matched to a gene: 7. This CDR3 is 14 amino acids long. Germline V gene data show CDR1 as MDHEN and CDR2 as SYDVKM. CDR3 loop: CASSPGGRVETQYF. CDR3 sequence (DNA): TGTGCCAGCAGCCCAGGGGGCAGGGTAGAGACCCAGTACTTC. Full variable domain (outside the CDR3, taken from reference TRBV28 and TRBJ2-5): DVKVTQSSRYLVKRTGEKVFLECVQDMDHENMFWYRQDPGLGLRLIYFSYDVKMKEKGDIPEGYSVSREKKERFSLILESASTNQTSMYLCASSPGGRVETQYFGPGTRLLVL.

On this clone itself: Other DNA sequences in the same sample also yield this CDR3. The chain combines TRBV19 with TRBJ2-5; a possible D gene is TRBD1 (5 bases). The V end lost 3 bases, the J end lost 2 bases, and 7 bases lay between the germline ends. The CDR3 is 13 amino acids. Germline CDR1 and CDR2: LNHDA and SQIVND (reference sequence). The CDR3: CASSIAGQETQYF. The CDR3 DNA reads TGTGCCAGTAGTATCGCAGGGCAAGAGACCCAGTACTTC.

The chain joins TRBV19 to TRBJ1-2, with D possibly TRBD1 on 6 matching bases. CDR1 is LNHDA and CDR2 is SQIVND in the germline V gene (reference sequence). The CDR3 covers 12 residues. V was shortened by 7 bases and J by 8 bases, with 14 bases between the two germline ends. CDR3 in amino acids: CASTSTGTGYTF. The CDR3 bases are TGTGCCAGTACCTCAACAGGGACCGGCTACACCTTC.

The chain recombines TRBV3-1 (or the pseudogene TRBV3-2) with TRBJ2-1; weak D call: TRBD1 (6 bases). The V gene lost 1 base and the J gene lost 1 base, with 8 bases spanning the gap. CDR1 and CDR2 (germline): LGHDT, YNNKEL (reference sequence). CDR3 length: 15 amino acids. CDR3 region: CASSQGQGSYNEQFF. The CDR3 DNA sequence: TGTGCCAGCAGCCAAGGGCAGGGGTCCTACAATGAGCAGTTCTTC.

This rearrangement joins TRBV3-1 (or the pseudogene TRBV3-2) to TRBJ2-2; possibly TRBD1 for D (6 bases). The CDR3 covers 16 residues. The V gene lost 0 bases and the J gene lost 4 bases, with 12 bases spanning the gap. Germline V gene data show CDR1 as LGHDT and CDR2 as YNNKEL (reference sequence). Written as DNA, the CDR3 is TGTGCCAGCAGCCAAGAGACAGGCATGGGCACCGGGGAGCTGTTTTTT. Its translation is CASSQETGMGTGELFF.